A selection of T cell receptor beta chains follows, all from one sample in a study of blood T cell repertoires in COVID-19. Profiled with immunoSEQ multiplex PCR; TCRdb holds only in-frame clones, not every one. The table lists tens of thousands of clones, about four fifths of them singletons. The sequenced sample consisted of peripheral blood. These receptors all come from a woman aged 80 or over with active or convalescent COVID-19. The CDR3 runs from the conserved cysteine through the conserved F or W. D genes are given only for firm matches. Only part of the rows carry a size: once, few, many, or a class if the clone is expanded.

v_call,j_call,d_call,clone_size,cdr3_nt,cdr3_aa
TRBV5-1,TRBJ1-2,-,-,TGCGCCAGCAGCTTAGACGGGGATTTAGAGGGCTACACCTTC,CASSLDGDLEGYTF
TRBV5-4,TRBJ2-1,-,-,TGTGCCAGCAGCCCCTCCCAGTACAATGAGCAGTTCTTC,CASSPSQYNEQFF
TRBV11-2,TRBJ1-4,TRBD1,-,TGTGCCAGCAGCAAACGACAGGGGGAAAAACTGTTTTTT,CASSKRQGEKLFF
TRBV10-2,TRBJ1-1,TRBD1,-,TGCGCCAGCAGGGGGGCAGGGGGTATGAACACTGAAGCTTTCTTT,CASRGAGGMNTEAFF
TRBV11-2,TRBJ1-1,-,-,TGTGCCAGCAGCTTAGGACTGGCGGGCGGGGGGGAAGCTTTCTTT,CASSLGLAGGGEAFF
TRBV10-3,TRBJ1-1,TRBD1,-,TGTGCCATCAGTAGACAGGGGATAGCTGAAGCTTTCTTT,CAISRQGIAEAFF
TRBV12-3/TRBV12-4,TRBJ1-6,-,-,TGTGCCAGCAGTTCGCAGGGTGATTCACCCCTCCACTTT,CASSSQGDSPLHF
TRBV7-2,TRBJ2-7,TRBD2,-,TGTGCCAGCAGCTTAGGACTAGCAGCCTACGAGCAGTACTTC,CASSLGLAAYEQYF
TRBV27,TRBJ1-1,TRBD1,-,TGTGCCAGCAGTTTATTCTGGGACAGCAAAGCTTTCTTT,CASSLFWDSKAFF
TRBV7-8,TRBJ1-2,-,-,TGTGCCAGCAGCTCCCGGAGGGGCTATGGCTACACCTTC,CASSSRRGYGYTF
TRBV30,TRBJ2-1,TRBD2,few,TGTGCCTGCACCGGGGCCTCGGGGGGTGAGCAGTTCTTC,CACTGASGGEQFF
TRBV7-2,TRBJ2-5,-,-,TGTGCCAGCAGCTTGTTTCCTACAGTACCGACGGGGGCCCAGTACTTC,CASSLFPTVPTGAQYF
TRBV5-4,TRBJ2-3,-,-,TGTGCCAGCAGCTTGGGTCAGGGAAGGTACACAGATACGCAGTATTTT,CASSLGQGRYTDTQYF
TRBV28,TRBJ1-2,-,-,TGTGCCAGCAGGCTGGGCCTCAACTATGGCTACACCTTC,CASRLGLNYGYTF
TRBV30,TRBJ2-7,-,-,TGTGCCTGGAGTACCGGGACACCCTCCTACGAGCAGTACTTC,CAWSTGTPSYEQYF
TRBV19,TRBJ2-7,-,-,TGTGCCAGTAGTATAGATAACGGGCCTGGAGGGTACGAGCAGTACTTC,CASSIDNGPGGYEQYF
TRBV5-4,TRBJ1-4,TRBD1,-,TGTGCCAGCAGCCCGGGGGGGACAGACGGGGATGAAAAACTGTTTTTT,CASSPGGTDGDEKLFF
TRBV11-2,TRBJ2-1,TRBD1,-,TGTGCCAGCAGCTTAGCGGGACAGGCAAATGAGCAGTTCTTC,CASSLAGQANEQFF
TRBV3-1/TRBV3-2,TRBJ1-5,TRBD1,-,TGTGCCAGCAGCCAAGAGGGACAGGGGGATCAGCCCCAGCATTTT,CASSQEGQGDQPQHF
TRBV6-5,TRBJ1-6,TRBD1,-,TGTGCCAGCAGTTCCTCCGGGACAGGGCGAGAACCCCTCCACTTT,CASSSSGTGREPLHF
TRBV7-2,TRBJ2-1,TRBD1,-,TGTGCCAGCAGCCGGGACAGAAATGAGCAGTTCTTC,CASSRDRNEQFF
TRBV7-2,TRBJ1-5,-,-,TGTGCCAGCAGCTTTACAGGGTTGAGCAATCAGCCCCAGCATTTT,CASSFTGLSNQPQHF
TRBV18,TRBJ1-1,TRBD1,-,TGTGCCAGCTCCCCGACCCGGACAGGGAACACTGAAGCTTTCTTT,CASSPTRTGNTEAFF
TRBV7-2,TRBJ2-5,TRBD2,-,TGTGCCAGCAGCGCTGACTTAGGGACTAGCGAACAAGAGACCCAGTACTTC,CASSADLGTSEQETQYF
TRBV13,TRBJ1-4,TRBD1,once,TGTGCCAGCAGCCTGGACAGGGGCCGAGATGAAAAACTGTTTTTT,CASSLDRGRDEKLFF
TRBV11-1,TRBJ1-6,TRBD1,few,TGTGCCAGCAGCTTCGAGGACAGGGGTTTTCCCCTCCACTTT,CASSFEDRGFPLHF
TRBV20-1,TRBJ1-2,-,once,TGCAGTGCTAGGAGGCCCGGAGGCTACACCTTC,CSARRPGGYTF
TRBV19,TRBJ2-5,-,-,TGTGCCAGTACGGGAGATGGGGAGACCCAGTACTTC,CASTGDGETQYF
TRBV27,TRBJ1-1,TRBD1,few,TGTGCCAGCAGTTTAGACAGGGGCACTGAAGCTTTCTTT,CASSLDRGTEAFF
TRBV5-5,TRBJ2-7,TRBD1,-,TGTGCCAGCAGCTCCAGGTCGGGGACAGGGCTATACGAGCAGTACTTC,CASSSRSGTGLYEQYF
TRBV5-1,TRBJ2-5,-,-,TGCGCCAGCAGCTTGGCTGGGCTGGAGACCCAGTACTTC,CASSLAGLETQYF
TRBV6-5,TRBJ1-1,TRBD1,-,TGTGCCAGCAGCGGCGACAGGGGATGGAACACTGAAGCTTTCTTT,CASSGDRGWNTEAFF
TRBV30,TRBJ1-2,-,-,TGTGCCTGGAGTAGCGAGACCGACTATGGCTACACCTTC,CAWSSETDYGYTF
TRBV9,TRBJ1-6,TRBD1,-,TGTGCCAGCAGCCCCGGACAGGGAGGCAATTCACCCCTCCACTTT,CASSPGQGGNSPLHF
TRBV27,TRBJ1-4,-,-,TGTGCCAGCAGAGTCACTTGGGCTACAACTAATGAAAAACTGTTTTTT,CASRVTWATTNEKLFF
TRBV6-5,TRBJ1-5,-,-,TGTGCCAGCTGTAGCGGGGGGAGCAATCAGCCCCAGCATTTT,CASCSGGSNQPQHF
TRBV27,TRBJ2-1,-,-,TGTGCCAGCAGTTTTCAGGGGTACAATGAGCAGTTCTTC,CASSFQGYNEQFF
TRBV25-1,TRBJ1-2,-,-,TGTGCCAGCAGTGAGGGCAATTGGGATGGCTACACCTTC,CASSEGNWDGYTF
TRBV5-4,TRBJ1-2,TRBD1,-,TGTGCCAGCAGCAAGATGGGACAGAACTATGGCTACACCTTC,CASSKMGQNYGYTF
TRBV5-1,TRBJ2-5,TRBD1,-,TGCGCCAGCAGCTTGGCCGTAGGGGGCGGTCGGACCCAGTACTTC,CASSLAVGGGRTQYF
TRBV6-5,TRBJ1-4,-,-,TGTGCCAGCAGCTGGAGACTGAATGAAAAACTGTTTTTT,CASSWRLNEKLFF
TRBV5-6,TRBJ2-2,-,-,TGTGCCAGCAGCTTGCTGGGGGCGAATACCGGGGAGCTGTTTTTT,CASSLLGANTGELFF
TRBV4-1,TRBJ1-2,-,many,TGCGCCCCCAGCCACGACTCCCGGGAGAACTATGGCTACACCTTC,CAPSHDSRENYGYTF
TRBV27,TRBJ1-2,-,-,TGTGCCAGCAGTTTATCGGGCTTCTATGGCTACACCTTC,CASSLSGFYGYTF
TRBV7-9,TRBJ2-7,-,-,TGTGCCAGCAGCTTATCGACAGTCTACGAGCAGTACTTC,CASSLSTVYEQYF
TRBV4-3,TRBJ1-1,-,-,TGCGCCAGCAGCCAAGATAGGGGTTCTGAAGCTTTCTTT,CASSQDRGSEAFF
TRBV7-9,TRBJ2-5,TRBD1,once,TGTGCCAGCAGCTTCCCGACAGGGCTCCAAGAGACCCAGTACTTC,CASSFPTGLQETQYF
TRBV2,TRBJ1-2,-,once,TGTGCCAGCAAAGGGACACTTAACTATGGCTACACCTTC,CASKGTLNYGYTF